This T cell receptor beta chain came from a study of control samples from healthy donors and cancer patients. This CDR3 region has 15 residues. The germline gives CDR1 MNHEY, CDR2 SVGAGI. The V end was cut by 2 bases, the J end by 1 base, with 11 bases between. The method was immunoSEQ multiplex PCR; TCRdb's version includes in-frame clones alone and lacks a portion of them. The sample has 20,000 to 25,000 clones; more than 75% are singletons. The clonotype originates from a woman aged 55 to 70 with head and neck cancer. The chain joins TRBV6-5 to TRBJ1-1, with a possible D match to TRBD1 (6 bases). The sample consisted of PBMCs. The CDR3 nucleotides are TGTGCCAGCAGTTACGAGGGCAGGGGGAACACTGAAGCTTTCTTT. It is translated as CASSYEGRGNTEAFF.